The rows below give T cell receptor beta chains drawn from one sample of a study of T-cell memory formation after mild COVID-19. Each CDR3 protein gets one entry after TCRdb re-called the 5' RACE reads with MiXCR. The sample carries fewer than 550,000 distinct CDR3 sequences, 20% recorded once. Sample: PBMCs or a T cell subset sorted from them (not recorded which). The source is an adult woman who had mild COVID-19 (a few samples of this study predate the infection). Cell type and time point are not known. CDR3s include the opening cysteine and the closing phenylalanine or tryptophan. D genes are given only for firm matches. A row's size may be missing; if present it is once, few, many or a size class.

>TRBV12-3/TRBV12-4|NA|NA|TRBJ2-7
CASSLEKGRNYEQYF
TGTGCCAGCAGTTTGGAAAAGGGACGGAACTACGAGCAGTACTTC
>TRBV5-1|few|NA|TRBJ2-1
CASSLGQAPNEQFF
TGCGCCAGCAGCTTGGGACAGGCCCCAAATGAGCAGTTCTTC
>TRBV20-1|NA|NA|TRBJ1-4
CSARGAGYDEKLFF
TGCAGTGCTAGAGGGGCAGGGTACGATGAAAAACTGTTTTTT
>TRBV15|few|NA|TRBJ1-3
CATSRRNPGNTIYF
TGTGCCACCAGCAGACGCAACCCGGGAAACACCATATATTTT
>TRBV4-3|few|TRBD2|TRBJ2-3
CASSQDPAGGTDTQYF
TGCGCCAGCAGCCAAGATCCAGCGGGAGGAACAGATACGCAGTATTTT
>TRBV29-1|NA|NA|TRBJ2-2
CSVVTNTGELFF
TGCAGCGTTGTAACGAACACCGGGGAGCTGTTTTTT
>TRBV29-1|NA|NA|TRBJ2-5
CSVEDNTETQYF
TGCAGCGTTGAAGATAATACGGAGACCCAGTACTTC
>TRBV5-1|many|NA|TRBJ1-4
CASSLVTGYEKLFF
TGCGCCAGCAGCTTGGTCACGGGGTATGAAAAACTGTTTTTT
>TRBV12-3/TRBV12-4|many|NA|TRBJ2-3
CASSYRGLTDTQYF
TGTGCCAGCAGTTACAGGGGACTGACAGATACGCAGTATTTT
>TRBV7-8|NA|TRBD1|TRBJ2-3
CASSSYSGTALTDTQYF
TGTGCCAGCAGCTCTTACTCCGGGACAGCCCTCACAGATACGCAGTATTTT
>TRBV7-3|few|NA|TRBJ2-2
CASSYAGYTGELFF
TGTGCCAGCAGCTACGCGGGGTACACCGGGGAGCTGTTTTTT
>TRBV18|NA|NA|TRBJ2-1
CASSHAPREYNEQFF
TGTGCCAGCTCTCACGCCCCTCGGGAGTACAATGAGCAGTTCTTC
>TRBV5-3|NA|NA|TRBJ1-5
CARSLAPGQPQHF
TGTGCCAGAAGCTTGGCCCCGGGCCAGCCCCAGCATTTT
>TRBV4-1|once|NA|TRBJ2-2
CASSQAGLHPINTGELFF
TGCGCCAGCAGCCAAGCTGGCCTCCATCCGATAAACACCGGGGAGCTGTTTTTT
>TRBV11-3|NA|NA|TRBJ2-2
CASSLDRLYANTGELFF
TGTGCCAGCAGCTTAGATCGATTATACGCGAACACCGGGGAGCTGTTTTTT